This passage covers 9 T cell receptor beta chains from one sample sequenced in a study of graft-versus-host responses after intestinal transplantation (dated by TCRdb to about 2021). Library construction relied on the immunoSEQ multiplex PCR assay. In TCRdb, the immuneACCESS table is reduced to in-frame sequences with V and J assigned. These tables do not hold every clone; where another copy was compared, an unresolved V gene accounts for under half, and the others remain unexplained. This sample is represented by about 47,000 clones; approximately 92% of them were singletons. The ten largest make up 5.5% to 6% of the sample. Sequences were derived from PBMCs, sampled around 790 days after a first intestinal transplant, on the day of a second. Receptors were obtained from a human patient who received an intestinal transplant, so some T cells may come from the graft donor.

The chain has TRBV6-1 and TRBJ1-1, with no clear D. Germline assignment: CDR1 MNHNS and CDR2 SASEGT. V gave up 2 bases and J gave up 7 bases, with 8 bases separating them. The CDR3 has 12 amino acids. In DNA, the CDR3 is TGTGCCAGCAGTGAAAGGGAGGGTGAAGCTTTCTTT. Protein: CASSEREGEAFF.

The V and J genes are TRBV6-5 and TRBJ1-1; no clear D. CDR3 size: 13 residues. Germline V gives CDR1 MNHEY, CDR2 SVGAGI. V was pared by 4 bases and J by 5 bases, with 11 bases between. CDR3 bases: TGTGCCAGCAGTTCCCCCCGCTGGACTGAAGCTTTCTTT. It is translated as CASSSPRWTEAFF.

The V gene is TRBV5-6, the J gene TRBJ2-7; TRBD2 might be the D (6 bases). Trimming cost V 2 bases and J 9 bases, with 12 bases left between them. Germline V gene lookup returns CDR1 SGHDT and CDR2 YYEEEE. The CDR3 runs 12 residues. The CDR3: CASSFSAGPQYF. For the CDR3, the DNA is TGTGCCAGCAGCTTCTCAGCGGGCCCGCAGTACTTC.

This chain joins TRBV14 and TRBJ2-7, with unresolved D. The V gene lost 4 bases and the J gene lost 3 bases, with 7 bases spanning the gap. The CDR3 spans 12 residues. Per the germline V gene, CDR1 is SGHDN and CDR2 is FVKESK. CDR3 sequence: CASSLGFYEQYF. In DNA form, the CDR3 reads TGTGCCAGCAGCCTTGGGTTCTACGAGCAGTACTTC.

With regard to this clone: One junction end does not reproduce the germline sequence, and a read error may be involved. Other DNA sequences in the sample encode the same CDR3. The rearrangement uses TRBV5-6 and TRBJ2-2; D gene ambiguous. The CDR3 is 13 amino acids. Germline CDR1 and CDR2: SGHDT and YYEEEE. The CDR3 is CASSLLNTGELFF. The CDR3 DNA sequence: TGTGCCAGTAGCTTATTGAACACCGGGGAGCTGTTTTTT.

J is TRBJ2-2 and V is TRBV2; D gene unclear. V was pared by 7 bases and J by 0 bases, with 12 bases between. Germline values: CDR1 SNHLY, CDR2 FYNNEI. The CDR3 length is 15 residues. CDR3 nucleotide sequence: TGTGCCAGCAAGGCCCAGCTTACGAACACCGGGGAGCTGTTTTTT. It codes for CASKAQLTNTGELFF.

The chain has TRBV11-3 and TRBJ2-7, with D maybe TRBD2 (6 bases). CDR3 length: 16 amino acids. V was trimmed by 2 bases and J by 2 bases, leaving 16 bases between them. Germline V gene sequence: CDR1 SGHNT, CDR2 YENEEA. The CDR3 nucleotides are TGTGCCAGCAGCTTATACCCGGCGGGGCGGACCTACGAGCAGTACTTC. Protein sequence: CASSLYPAGRTYEQYF.

This clone has only one observation. The chain carries TRBV18 and TRBJ1-2, with D maybe TRBD1 (5 bases). Germline CDR1 and CDR2: KGHSH and LQKENI. The CDR3 covers 13 residues. Deletions cut 2 bases from V and 8 bases from J, with 12 bases between. In DNA, the CDR3 is TGTGCCAGCTCACCATCCAGGGACGACGGCTACACCTTC. This translates into CASSPSRDDGYTF.

The chain joins TRBV7-9 to TRBJ2-7; 10 nucleotides agree with TRBD2. The J segment lost 2 bases and the V segment lost 3 bases, leaving 4 bases of the junction unmatched. CDR3 size: 15 residues. Per germline, CDR1 SEHNR and CDR2 FQNEAQ (reference sequence). The CDR3 nucleotides read TGTGCCAGCAGCTTTCGGACTAGCGGTCCCTACGAGCAGTACTTC. Translated: CASSFRTSGPYEQYF.